This entry features one T cell receptor (beta chain) sequence. No antigen is known for it. Germline-derived CDR1 and CDR2 are SNHLY and FYNNEI. Deletions cut 9 bases from V and 1 base from J, with 15 bases between. This CDR3 has 14 residues. The entry originates in a study of cytomegalovirus exposure and HLA in healthy donors. The wider study: Early released data comprised about 90 million unique TCRs from HLA-typed donors. Genotyping of some 390 donors showed that 80% to 90% belonged to the Caucasian-associated ancestry cluster. Findings of the study overall: According to an earlier analysis, most TCR beta V segments yielded productive rearrangements about 90% or about 30% of the time. Altogether, some 170 TCR beta chains were recorded as cytomegalovirus-associated.

A multiplex PCR was run with 60 Vbeta primers and 13 Jbeta primers. The data were produced by immunoSEQ multiplex PCR, yet TCRdb's version contains in-frame clones alone and is incomplete. The sample lists over 40,000 clones, around 90% occurring once. The chain links TRBV2 to TRBJ1-1; the D gene is possibly TRBD1 (6 bases). This TCR was recovered from a woman in her thirties or forties in good health and CMV-seropositive. Material for sequencing was PBMCs. CDR3 bases: TGTGCCAGTCTTGAACAGGGCCCGAACACTGAAGCTTTCTTT. Protein sequence: CASLEQGPNTEAFF. Variable domain in full (rest from reference TRBV2 and TRBJ1-1): EPEVTQTPSHQVTQMGQEVILRCVPISNHLYFYWYRQILGQKVEFLVSFYNNEISEKSEIFDDQFSVERPDGSNFTLKIRSTKLEDSAMYFCASLEQGPNTEAFFGQGTRLTVV.